The following is a T cell receptor beta chain sequence with its context. This record belongs to a study of blood T cell repertoires in COVID-19. Study context: Sample material is recorded as cDNA or gDNA derived from T cells, B-cell-depleted T cells, or PBMCs.

Trimming removed 1 base at V and 0 bases at J, with 12 bases between. This CDR3 is built from 16 residues. Looked up from germline, CDR1 is LNHDA and CDR2 is SQIVND (reference sequence). Original data processing: Reference gene primer amplification yielded estimated nucleated cell counts. This table comes from immunoSEQ multiplex PCR, and its TCRdb copy is limited to in-frame clones, with some not included. V, J and clone size were drawn from that table, and D and trimming were deduced from the DNA. Among around 26,000 clones listed, roughly nine tenths were seen once. This receptor was taken from a human donor in a cohort sampled during active COVID-19. The gene calls are TRBV19 and TRBJ2-5; possibly TRBD1 for D (5 bases). What was sequenced was peripheral blood. The CDR3 DNA reads TGTGCCAGTAGTATAGGGGGCCGTCGGTACCAAGAGACCCAGTACTTC. As protein: CASSIGGRRYQETQYF.